Each of the 6 T cell receptor beta chains below was sequenced from the same sample in a study of spatial heterogeneity in lung cancer. Time point of the sample: blood at routine non-recurrence follow-up after resection. Tumor, nontumor lung or frozen PBMC supplied whole RNA that was sequenced unsorted. Each CDR3 protein gets one entry after TCRdb re-called the 5' RACE reads with MiXCR. The sample records fewer than 55,000 distinct CDR3 sequences, 6% to 8.5% being singletons. Source: PBMCs, taken at follow-up. The source is a female donor with early-stage non-small cell lung cancer.

This clonotype was seen ten or more times. The rearrangement joins TRBV12-3 or TRBV12-4 to TRBJ2-5; D is uncertain. CDR3 length equals 13 residues. V gave up 7 bases and J gave up 5 bases, with 14 bases separating them. CDR3 protein: CASKAPGSETQYF. As DNA, the CDR3 is TGTGCCAGCAAAGCGCCAGGAAGTGAGACCCAGTACTTC.

The chain employs TRBV6-2 or TRBV6-3 and TRBJ1-5; 7 bases line up with TRBD1. Looked up from germline, CDR1 is MNHEY and CDR2 is SVGEGT. This CDR3 region has 18 residues. J was trimmed by 1 base and V by 2 bases; bases with no gene match: 11. CDR3 DNA: TGTGCCAGCAGTTACCCAATTACAGGGGTTGGGAGCAATCAGCCCCAGCATTTT. The encoded protein is CASSYPITGVGSNQPQHF.

The chain employs TRBV3-1 and TRBJ2-3; D is ambiguous. The CDR3 is 12 residues long. The germline gives CDR1 LGHDT, CDR2 YNNKEL (reference sequence). V was cut by 4 bases and J by 4 bases, with 6 bases left in between. The CDR3 region has the DNA TGTGCCAGCAGCCGACAATCAGATACGCAGTATTTT. As protein: CASSRQSDTQYF.

There are a few counts of this clonotype. V and J are TRBV5-1 and TRBJ1-1; perhaps TRBD1 as D (6 bases). V lost 4 bases to trimming and J lost 1 base, with 14 bases between them. The CDR3 loop spans 15 amino acids. CDR1 SGHRS and CDR2 YFSETQ come from the germline V gene. The CDR3 here is CASSLGALENTEAFF. DNA of the CDR3: TGCGCCAGCAGCCTGGGGGCCCTTGAGAACACTGAAGCTTTCTTT.

This clonotype was observed at least ten times. CDR3 sequence reads: CASSLAAGGAYNEQFF. The CDR3 nucleotides read TGTGCCAGCAGCTTAGCTGCGGGGGGAGCTTACAATGAGCAGTTCTTC. The chain links TRBV11-2 to TRBJ2-1, with 8 bases matching TRBD2. The junction had 6 bases not matched to a gene; V was cut back by 1 base and J by 4 bases. Germline assignment: CDR1 SGHAT and CDR2 FQNNGV. The CDR3 totals 16 residues.

This clonotype was observed many times. The gene calls are TRBV5-5 and TRBJ2-6; 7 nucleotides match TRBD1. Trimming removed 4 bases from V and 4 bases from J; junction bases left unmatched: 2. CDR3 length: 14 amino acids. Per the germline V gene, CDR1 is SGHKS and CDR2 is YYEKEE (reference sequence). The CDR3 loop is CASSDRAGANVLTF. The CDR3 region has the DNA TGTGCCAGCAGCGACAGGGCCGGGGCCAACGTCCTGACTTTC.